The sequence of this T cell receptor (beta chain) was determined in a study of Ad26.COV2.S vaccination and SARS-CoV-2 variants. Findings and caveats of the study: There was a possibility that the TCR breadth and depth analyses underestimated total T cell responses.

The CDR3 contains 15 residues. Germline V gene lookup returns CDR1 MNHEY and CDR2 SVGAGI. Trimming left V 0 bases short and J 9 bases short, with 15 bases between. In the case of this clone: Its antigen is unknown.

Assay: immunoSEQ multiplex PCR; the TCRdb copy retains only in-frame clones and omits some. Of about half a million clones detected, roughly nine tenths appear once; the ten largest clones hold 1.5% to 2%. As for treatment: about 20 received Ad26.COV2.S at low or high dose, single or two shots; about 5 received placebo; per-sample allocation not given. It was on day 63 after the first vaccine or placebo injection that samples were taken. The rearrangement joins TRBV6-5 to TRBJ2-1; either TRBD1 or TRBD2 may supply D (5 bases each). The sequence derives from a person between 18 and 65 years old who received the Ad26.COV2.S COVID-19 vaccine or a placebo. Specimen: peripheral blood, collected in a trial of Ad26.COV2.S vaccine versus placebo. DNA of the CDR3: TGTGCCAGCAGTTACTCGGGGGAGCCGGGGAGTGAGCAGTTCTTC. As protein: CASSYSGEPGSEQFF.